Presented here are 17 T cell receptor beta chains from one specimen sequenced in a study of T cell responses to AZD1222 COVID-19 vaccine. Libraries were prepared by immunoSEQ multiplex PCR; TCRdb keeps only in-frame clonotypes and omits some of them. This sample has roughly 120,000 clones; about 91% occur once, and the top ten carry 2.8%. The input for sequencing was peripheral blood, taken on day 0 of AZD1222 vaccination. The receptor source for this set is an adult in good health.

J is TRBJ1-2 and V is TRBV14, with D possibly being TRBD1 (5 bases). The V end was cut by 4 bases, the J end by 4 bases, with 10 bases between. Germline loops: CDR1 SGHDN, CDR2 FVKESK. The CDR3 length is 13 residues. The CDR3 spells CASSPGPSYGYTF. As DNA, the CDR3 is TGTGCCAGCAGCCCGGGACCTAGCTATGGCTACACCTTC.

This rearrangement joins TRBV9 to TRBJ2-5; either TRBD1 or TRBD2 may fit D (5 bases each). The CDR3 is 15 residues long. V was trimmed by 4 bases and J by 5 bases, leaving 18 bases between them. Looked up from germline, CDR1 is SGDLS and CDR2 is YYNGEE. The DNA for the CDR3 is TGTGCCAGCAGCCCTTTAGGGGACGGATACGAGACCCAGTACTTC. This encodes CASSPLGDGYETQYF.

The V gene is TRBV5-1, the J gene TRBJ1-2; D uncertain. CDR3 length equals 13 residues. The V gene's germline CDR1 is SGHRS and CDR2 YFSETQ. Trimming removed 3 bases from V and 6 bases from J, with 12 bases in between. The CDR3 loop reads CASSWEGAHGYTF. The CDR3 bases are TGCGCCAGCAGCTGGGAGGGCGCCCATGGCTACACCTTC.

About this clone itself: Mismatch with germline at one junction end may stem from a read error. J is TRBJ2-7 and V is TRBV12-3 or TRBV12-4; 8 nucleotides line up with TRBD2. CDR3 length equals 13 residues. The CDR3 nucleotides are TGTGCCAGCAGTTGGGATTCTCGGGGGGGAGGGACCTTC. Translating gives CASSWDSRGGGTF.

This chain joins TRBV2 and TRBJ1-1; no reliable D call. CDR1 is SNHLY, CDR2 FYNNEI, per germline. CDR3 length: 12 residues. V shed 8 bases and J shed 7 bases, with 14 bases lying between them. The CDR3 sequence is CASDREANEAFF. As DNA, the CDR3 is TGTGCCAGCGATAGGGAGGCGAATGAAGCTTTCTTT.

The chain combines TRBV6-5 with TRBJ2-3; 7 positions agree with TRBD1. CDR1 and CDR2 (germline): MNHEY, SVGAGI. With V trimmed by 6 bases and J by 2 bases, 5 bases remained unmatched. The CDR3 spans 14 residues. The CDR3 loop is CASRSGQDTDTQYF. CDR3 nucleotides: TGTGCCAGCAGATCCGGACAGGACACAGATACGCAGTATTTT.

The chain joins TRBV29-1 to TRBJ1-2; 7 bases fit TRBD1. Germline trimming cut 6 bases from V and 3 bases from J; bases unmatched to any gene: 7. The CDR3 loop spans 13 amino acids. Germline assignment: CDR1 SQVTM and CDR2 ANQGSEA. The CDR3 bases are TGCAGCGTGCCCGACAGGGCGGACTATGGCTACACCTTC. Residues: CSVPDRADYGYTF.

The chain carries TRBV7-8 and TRBJ2-1, with D unclear. Between the trimmed V and J ends, which lost 4 bases and 2 bases, there was a span of 9 bases. Germline-derived CDR1 and CDR2 are SGHVS and FQNEAQ. The CDR3 has 14 residues. CDR3 region: CASSSDGTYNEQFF. The CDR3 DNA is TGTGCCAGCAGCTCGGACGGTACCTACAATGAGCAGTTCTTC.

V usage is TRBV29-1 and J usage is TRBJ1-2; 7 nucleotides agree with TRBD1. The V and J ends lost 5 bases and 4 bases, in that order; junction bases with no gene match: 13. The germline V gene encodes CDR1 SQVTM and CDR2 ANQGSEA. The CDR3 is made up of 15 amino acids. The CDR3 region has the DNA TGCAGCGTTCTAACGCTCCGGGACAGTCTCTATGGCTACACCTTC. This gives the protein CSVLTLRDSLYGYTF.

This chain connects TRBV5-6 to TRBJ2-7; 9 bases are shared with TRBD1. The CDR3 has 15 residues. V was pared by 3 bases and J by 3 bases, with 7 bases of the junction left unmatched. Germline CDR1 reads SGHDT; CDR2 reads YYEEEE. Written as DNA, the CDR3 is TGTGCCAGCAGCTCGTTCGGGACAGGGAGCTACGAGCAGTACTTC. It is translated as CASSSFGTGSYEQYF.

The chain is built from TRBV4-1 and TRBJ1-6, with D unresolved. CDR3 length equals 16 residues. Trimming cost V 1 base and J 0 bases, with 7 bases left between them. Germline-derived CDR1 and CDR2 are MGHRA and YSYEKL. The CDR3 bases are TGCGCCAGCAGCCAAGGTTTCGGCTCCTATAATTCACCCCTCCACTTT. Translated: CASSQGFGSYNSPLHF.

V and J are TRBV29-1 and TRBJ1-2; 7 bases align to TRBD1. The germline gives CDR1 SQVTM, CDR2 ANQGSEA. Germline trimming cut 4 bases from V and 3 bases from J; bases unmatched to any gene: 8. This CDR3 has 14 residues. In nucleotides, the CDR3 is TGCAGCGTTGCCGCGACAGGGAAAGACTATGGCTACACCTTC. Its protein product is CSVAATGKDYGYTF.

This clone appeared a single time. The V and J genes are TRBV30 and TRBJ1-5; the D gene is possibly TRBD1 (5 bases). The CDR3 spans 12 residues. Between the trimmed V and J ends, which lost 7 bases and 7 bases, there was a span of 14 bases. The V gene's germline CDR1 is GTSNPN and CDR2 SVGIG (reference sequence). The CDR3 region is CASTQGDQPQHF. CDR3 sequence (DNA): TGTGCCTCAACGCAGGGAGACCAGCCCCAGCATTTT.

The chain employs TRBV7-8 and TRBJ1-2, with D tentatively TRBD1 (6 bases). Germline V gene sequence: CDR1 SGHVS, CDR2 FQNEAQ. Between the trimmed V and J ends, which lost 5 bases and 2 bases, there was a span of 9 bases. The CDR3 runs to 13 residues. In nucleotides, the CDR3 is TGTGCCAGCAGCACCGACAGGAACTATGGCTACACCTTC. Translation gives CASSTDRNYGYTF. Based on the CDR3 plus reference TRBV7-8 and TRBJ1-2, the full variable domain is GAGVSQSPRYKVAKRGQDVALRCDPISGHVSLFWYQQALGQGPEFLTYFQNEAQLDKSGLPSDRFFAERPEGSVSTLKIQRTQQEDSAVYLCASSTDRNYGYTFGSGTRLTVV.

The chain has TRBV28 and TRBJ1-5, with D possibly TRBD1 on 5 matching bases. V shed 6 bases and J shed 5 bases, with 14 bases lying between them. CDR3 length: 14 amino acids. Germline V gene sequence: CDR1 MDHEN, CDR2 SYDVKM. In nucleotides, the CDR3 is TGTGCCAGCAGCACTGGGCGGGGGTATCAGCCCCAGCATTTT. It translates to CASSTGRGYQPQHF.

V and J are TRBV10-2 and TRBJ2-1; D remains ambiguous. CDR1 WSHSY and CDR2 SAAADI come from the germline V gene. The CDR3 has 15 residues. V was clipped by 6 bases and J by 7 bases, with 19 bases between them. CDR3 bases: TGCGCCAGCAGCCTCCTATCGGTTGGGAAGAATGAGCAGTTCTTC. This sequence encodes CASSLLSVGKNEQFF.

V is TRBV10-3 and J is TRBJ2-1, with D possibly being TRBD2 (6 bases). The CDR3 consists of 16 residues. Trimming took off 8 bases at V and 7 bases at J, with 24 bases between the two ends. The germline gives CDR1 ENHRY, CDR2 SYGVKD. DNA of the CDR3: TGTGCCATCGTGGAGGGTACGGACACTCGAGGGAATGAGCAGTTCTTC. This translates into CAIVEGTDTRGNEQFF.